The 21 T cell receptor beta chains below all came from one sample that was sequenced in a study of CD8 T cells in Susac syndrome. Random hexamers were used to reverse transcribe roughly 0.45 to 1 ug of RNA. TCRdb itself ran the immunoSEQ multiplex PCR reads through MiXCR, one entry per CDR3 protein. The sample yields about 180,000 distinct CDR3 sequences, almost 96% seen once. Sequencing was performed on CD4+ T cells from PBMCs. Receptor source: a human donor with multiple sclerosis.

CDR3 region: CASSQGTGTYGYTF. CDR3 nucleotide sequence: TGTGCCAGCAGCCAGGGGACAGGAACCTATGGCTACACCTTC. This chain uses TRBV4-2 with TRBJ1-2; 8 nucleotides agree with TRBD1. The CDR3 consists of 14 residues. V lost 3 bases, J lost 4 bases, and 4 bases stayed unmatched. Germline lookup yields CDR1 LGHNA and CDR2 YNFKEQ.

CDR3 region: CASSLGVGTEKLFF. In DNA, the CDR3 is TGTGCCAGCAGCTTAGGGGTGGGGACTGAAAAACTGTTTTTT. The V call is TRBV11-2, the J call TRBJ1-4, with D possibly matching TRBD1 (5 bases). Germline lookup yields CDR1 SGHAT and CDR2 FQNNGV. The ends were cut back, 1 base at V and 7 bases at J, with 10 bases in the middle. The CDR3 contains 14 residues. Supplemented by reference TRBV11-2 and TRBJ1-4, the full variable domain reads EAGVAQSPRYKIIEKRQSVAFWCNPISGHATLYWYQQILGQGPKLLIQFQNNGVVDDSQLPKDRFSAERLKGVDSTLKIQPAKLEDSAVYLCASSLGVGTEKLFFGSGTQLSVL.

CDR3 region: CAISESTTGGQPQHF. The CDR3 region has the DNA TGTGCCATCAGTGAGTCGACGACAGGGGGGCAGCCCCAGCATTTT. The chain employs TRBV10-3 and TRBJ1-5, with TRBD1 matching over 9 bases. V gave up 0 bases and J gave up 7 bases; unmatched junction bases: 4. CDR3 length: 15 residues. CDR1 is ENHRY and CDR2 is SYGVKD in the germline V gene.

The V gene is TRBV24-1, the J gene TRBJ2-2; D possibly uses TRBD1 or TRBD2 (5 bases each). CDR3 size: 14 residues. The germline gives CDR1 KGHDR, CDR2 SFDVKD. Trimming cost V 7 bases and J 0 bases, with 8 bases left between them. The DNA of the CDR3 is TGTGCCACCAGGGGGGAACCGAACACCGGGGAGCTGTTTTTT. Translated, it gives CATRGEPNTGELFF.

The chain employs TRBV18 and TRBJ1-1; D is unclear. V was pared by 1 base and J by 8 bases, with 11 bases between. Looked up from germline, CDR1 is KGHSH and CDR2 is LQKENI. This CDR3 is 13 amino acids long. CDR3 region: CASSPLVETEAFF. In DNA, the CDR3 is TGTGCCAGCTCACCACTCGTAGAGACGGAAGCTTTCTTT.

The CDR3 sequence: CASSVVPRASTDTQYF. As DNA, the CDR3 is TGTGCCAGCAGCGTAGTGCCCAGGGCTAGCACAGATACGCAGTATTTT. J is TRBJ2-3 and V is TRBV9, with TRBD1 as a possible D gene (5 bases). Germline V CDR1 and CDR2: SGDLS, YYNGEE. Trimming took off 0 bases at V and 0 bases at J, with 11 bases between the two ends. This CDR3 comprises 16 residues. The full variable domain, rest sourced from reference TRBV9 and TRBJ2-3, is DSGVTQTPKHLITATGQRVTLRCSPRSGDLSVYWYQQSLDQGLQFLIQYYNGEERAKGNILERFSAQQFPDLHSELNLSSLELGDSALYFCASSVVPRASTDTQYFGPGTRLTVL.

The V call is TRBV20-1, the J call TRBJ1-5; the D gene is possibly TRBD1 (6 bases). V dropped 0 bases and J dropped 0 bases, with 12 bases sitting between them. The CDR3 has 16 residues. Per the germline V gene, CDR1 is DFQATT and CDR2 is SNEGSKA (reference sequence). CDR3 in DNA: TGCAGTGCTAGAGATCCAGGGGCGGGTAGCAATCAGCCCCAGCATTTT. Amino acid sequence: CSARDPGAGSNQPQHF.

This chain links TRBV28 with TRBJ2-7, with 8 nucleotides matching TRBD1. V gave up 5 bases and J gave up 4 bases; unmatched junction bases: 7. Germline V lookup: CDR1 MDHEN, CDR2 SYDVKM. CDR3 length: 14 amino acids. The CDR3 DNA sequence: TGTGCCAGCAGTCCCCCAGGGGGCTCGTACGAGCAGTACTTC. Translating gives CASSPPGGSYEQYF.

CDR3 residues: CASSWDRVNTEAFF. The CDR3 region has the DNA TGTGCCAGCAGCTGGGACAGGGTGAACACTGAAGCTTTCTTT. The rearrangement links TRBV5-6 to TRBJ1-1, with TRBD1 matching over 9 bases. The CDR3 consists of 14 residues. The V gene end was trimmed by 3 bases and the J gene end by 0 bases; junction bases not matched to a gene: 0. Per the germline V gene, CDR1 is SGHDT and CDR2 is YYEEEE. The full variable domain, in which reference TRBV5-6 and TRBJ1-1 provide the parts outside the CDR3, is DAGVTQSPTHLIKTRGQQVTLRCSPKSGHDTVSWYQQALGQGPQFIFQYYEEEERQRGNFPDRFSGHQFPNYSSELNVNALLLGDSALYLCASSWDRVNTEAFFGQGTRLTVV.

The rearrangement links TRBV12-3 or TRBV12-4 to TRBJ1-2; perhaps TRBD1 as D (5 bases). The CDR3 extends over 15 amino acids. V lost 5 bases and J 6 bases, leaving 19 bases between the germline ends. CDR3 loop: CASSPGTDFRDGYTF. CDR3 nucleotide sequence: TGTGCCAGCAGTCCGGGGACGGACTTTCGGGATGGCTACACCTTC.

The V and J genes are TRBV28 and TRBJ2-7; no definite D call. This CDR3 region has 11 residues. V was pared by 8 bases and J by 3 bases, with 8 bases between. The germline gives CDR1 MDHEN, CDR2 SYDVKM. The CDR3 loop is CASLSGYEQYF. DNA of the CDR3: TGTGCCAGCTTATCGGGCTACGAGCAGTACTTC.

A single count supports this clonotype. The chain couples TRBV9 to TRBJ1-2; 9 nucleotides agree with TRBD1. This CDR3 spans 21 amino acids. J lost 4 bases, V lost 1 base, and 23 bases had no gene match. Germline V gene sequence: CDR1 SGDLS, CDR2 YYNGEE. CDR3 in amino acids: CASSVSPGTGRSSRLGYGYTF. Written as DNA, the CDR3 is TGTGCCAGCAGCGTATCCCCCGGGACAGGGAGATCTTCGAGACTGGGCTATGGCTACACCTTC. The complete variable domain, with remaining parts taken from reference TRBV9 and TRBJ1-2, reads DSGVTQTPKHLITATGQRVTLRCSPRSGDLSVYWYQQSLDQGLQFLIQYYNGEERAKGNILERFSAQQFPDLHSELNLSSLELGDSALYFCASSVSPGTGRSSRLGYGYTFGSGTRLTVV.

CDR3 nucleotide sequence: TGTGCCACCAGTGGTACGCGGCGAAGGGGACCAAACACCGGGGAGCTGTTTTTT. Translated: CATSGTRRRGPNTGELFF. The rearrangement joins TRBV24-1 to TRBJ2-2; perhaps D is TRBD1 or TRBD2 (5 bases each). Germline-derived CDR1 and CDR2 are KGHDR and SFDVKD. Deletions cut 5 bases from V and 2 bases from J, with 20 bases between. This CDR3 contains 18 residues.

This chain connects TRBV27 to TRBJ1-6; TRBD1 might be the D (5 bases). The V gene's germline CDR1 is MNHEY and CDR2 SMNVEV (reference sequence). This CDR3 comprises 18 residues. Trimming removed 2 bases at V and 7 bases at J, with 21 bases between. CDR3 DNA sequence: TGTGCCAGCAGTTTAGCCTCCCCCAGGGAGGCTCCCAATTCACCCCTCCACTTT. Its protein product is CASSLASPREAPNSPLHF.

V gene TRBV7-8 combines with J gene TRBJ2-7; D ambiguous. Germline V lookup: CDR1 SGHVS, CDR2 FQNEAQ. This CDR3 is 16 amino acids long. Deletions cut 3 bases from V and 0 bases from J, with 15 bases between. The CDR3: CASSFRLPSDSYEQYF. CDR3 bases: TGTGCCAGCAGCTTTCGTCTACCCTCGGACTCCTACGAGCAGTACTTC. Full variable domain (outside the CDR3, taken from reference TRBV7-8 and TRBJ2-7): GAGVSQSPRYKVAKRGQDVALRCDPISGHVSLFWYQQALGQGPEFLTYFQNEAQLDKSGLPSDRFFAERPEGSVSTLKIQRTQQEDSAVYLCASSFRLPSDSYEQYFGPGTRLTVT.

The CDR3 region is CSARDRGSPYEQYF. The CDR3 coding sequence is TGCAGTGCTAGAGATCGTGGTAGCCCCTACGAGCAGTACTTC. The chain carries TRBV20-1 and TRBJ2-7; D not certain. V lost 0 bases to trimming and J lost 2 bases, with 11 bases between them. Germline V gene sequence: CDR1 DFQATT, CDR2 SNEGSKA (reference sequence). This CDR3 has 14 residues.

The V gene is TRBV27, the J gene TRBJ1-1; no clear D. The CDR3 length is 12 residues. V dropped 8 bases and J dropped 1 base, with 8 bases sitting between them. Germline CDR1 reads MNHEY; CDR2 reads SMNVEV (reference sequence). The CDR3 loop is CASGRPNTEAFF. Here the CDR3 DNA reads TGTGCCAGCGGGAGACCGAACACTGAAGCTTTCTTT.

The rearrangement links TRBV7-9 to TRBJ2-1; D remains unclear. CDR1 and CDR2 (germline): SEHNR, FQNEAQ (reference sequence). CDR3 length equals 15 residues. The ends were cut back, 1 base at V and 1 base at J, with 8 bases in the middle. The CDR3 reads CASSLGSSSYNEQFF. Written as DNA, the CDR3 is TGTGCCAGCAGCTTAGGGTCAAGTTCCTACAATGAGCAGTTCTTC.

The sample holds one count of this clonotype. This chain uses TRBV25-1 with TRBJ2-1; possibly TRBD1 for D (6 bases). Trimming left V 3 bases short and J 3 bases short, with 9 bases between. The CDR3 consists of 14 residues. Per the germline V gene, CDR1 is MGHDK and CDR2 is SYGVNS. CDR3 coding DNA: TGTGCCAGCAGTGAGGGGACACACTACAATGAGCAGTTCTTC. It translates to CASSEGTHYNEQFF.

This clonotype appeared a single time. The V and J genes are TRBV15 and TRBJ1-5; D gene ambiguous. Per the germline V gene, CDR1 is LNHNV and CDR2 is YYDKDF (reference sequence). The CDR3 spans 15 residues. V gave up 5 bases and J gave up 5 bases, with 16 bases separating them. CDR3 nucleotide sequence: TGTGCCACCAGCCGCGTCAACCTCATTTATCAGCCCCAGCATTTT. It codes for CATSRVNLIYQPQHF.

The chain is built from TRBV18 and TRBJ2-3, with D perhaps TRBD2 (6 bases). Trimming took 3 bases from V and 2 from J, leaving 12 bases between them. The CDR3 spans 15 residues. The germline gives CDR1 KGHSH, CDR2 LQKENI. This CDR3 reads CASSPRRGTTDTQYF. As DNA, the CDR3 is TGTGCCAGCTCACCGCGTCGGGGGACCACAGATACGCAGTATTTT.